The sequence of this T cell receptor beta chain was determined in a study of OX40 agonist ivuxolimab in advanced cancers. Broader study findings: Relative to CD4+ cells, CD8+ T cells on average had more expanded clones. Clonal expansion in partial responders at 0.1-3.0 mg/kg ranked among the lowest.

Turning to this clone: As yet, its antigen is unknown.

Germline lookup yields CDR1 KGHSH and CDR2 LQKENI. The CDR3 consists of 16 residues. V gave up 6 bases and J gave up 4 bases, with 22 bases separating them. The table came from immunoSEQ multiplex PCR; TCRdb's copy has only in-frame clones and leaves some out. The sample includes about 70,000 clones, 82% of them seen just once. The specimen was CD4+ or CD8+ T cells sorted from blood, collected in a trial of the OX40 agonist ivuxolimab. This rearrangement joins TRBV18 to TRBJ2-7, with D possibly TRBD2 on 6 matching bases. The TCR sequence derives from an adult with an advanced solid tumor such as melanoma, head and neck, liver or kidney cancer. The CDR3: CASSPTVGGREYEQYF. CDR3 in DNA: TGTGCCAGCTCCCCCACCGTCGGAGGGCGTGAGTACGAGCAGTACTTC.